Listed below are T cell receptor beta chains from one sample, sequenced in a study of response to subunit inactivated influenza vaccine. TCRdb reanalysed the RT-PCR reads using MiXCR and keeps one entry per CDR3 protein. Among 650,000 to 800,000 distinct CDR3 sequences listed, 11% to 15% were seen once. Sequences were derived from PBMCs from blood, sampled 14 to 15 days before vaccination. The source is a man aged 50-59 years who received an inactivated influenza vaccine. Both conserved end residues are trimmed from each CDR3. Fields, in order: clone size, J gene, V gene, CDR3 protein. The size entry is marked missing in some rows and otherwise reads once, few, many or a size class.

clone size: many; J gene: TRBJ1-1; V gene: TRBV7-8; CDR3 protein: ASSLAENENGEAF
clone size: few; J gene: TRBJ1-6; V gene: TRBV7-2; CDR3 protein: ASSLGNSGRSPLH
clone size: few; J gene: TRBJ2-7; V gene: TRBV20-1; CDR3 protein: SARAGTGFSEQY
clone size: -; J gene: TRBJ2-3; V gene: TRBV3-1; CDR3 protein: ASSTGLAGTDTQY
clone size: few; J gene: TRBJ2-4; V gene: TRBV11-2; CDR3 protein: ASSLGWGQIN
clone size: few; J gene: TRBJ2-2; V gene: TRBV9; CDR3 protein: ASSVLDGELF
clone size: few; J gene: TRBJ2-1; V gene: TRBV19; CDR3 protein: ASSIGGTVADEQF
clone size: few; J gene: TRBJ2-7; V gene: TRBV7-2; CDR3 protein: ASSLAGLYSEQY
clone size: -; J gene: TRBJ2-1; V gene: TRBV14; CDR3 protein: ASSQDRLQAYNEQF
clone size: -; J gene: TRBJ2-1; V gene: TRBV24-1; CDR3 protein: ATSDPKKAGAQVEQF
clone size: -; J gene: TRBJ2-5; V gene: TRBV30; CDR3 protein: AWSYGGGIQY
clone size: -; J gene: TRBJ2-3; V gene: TRBV5-1; CDR3 protein: ASSWNRAGEDTQY
clone size: -; J gene: TRBJ2-1; V gene: TRBV19; CDR3 protein: ASSSGGYRSYNEQF
clone size: -; J gene: TRBJ2-5; V gene: TRBV2; CDR3 protein: ASSVMGETQY
clone size: -; J gene: TRBJ2-3; V gene: TRBV24-1; CDR3 protein: ATSVRGTDTQY
clone size: few; J gene: TRBJ2-1; V gene: TRBV2; CDR3 protein: ASLIGQLRAYNEQF
clone size: -; J gene: TRBJ1-5; V gene: TRBV30; CDR3 protein: AWSVRRMGPQH
clone size: many; J gene: TRBJ2-2; V gene: TRBV12-3/TRBV12-4; CDR3 protein: ASSPGDRNTGELF
clone size: few; J gene: TRBJ2-1; V gene: TRBV5-1; CDR3 protein: ASARGSPYNEQF
clone size: few; J gene: TRBJ2-3; V gene: TRBV6-1; CDR3 protein: ASIGRDPTSDTQY
clone size: few; J gene: TRBJ2-1; V gene: TRBV11-2; CDR3 protein: ASSLVSPTSGSGGNEQF
clone size: few; J gene: TRBJ1-5; V gene: TRBV29-1; CDR3 protein: SVASNNQPQH
clone size: -; J gene: TRBJ2-7; V gene: TRBV15; CDR3 protein: ATSRYLGGFKRGSYEQY
clone size: few; J gene: TRBJ1-5; V gene: TRBV30; CDR3 protein: AWAVDSNQPQH
clone size: few; J gene: TRBJ2-5; V gene: TRBV2; CDR3 protein: AGPRDTNQETQY
clone size: many; J gene: TRBJ1-2; V gene: TRBV20-1; CDR3 protein: SARDRGHNNYGYT
clone size: -; J gene: TRBJ2-1; V gene: TRBV7-2; CDR3 protein: ASSSTGGQF
clone size: -; J gene: TRBJ2-1; V gene: TRBV6-2/TRBV6-3; CDR3 protein: ASNVGGARNEQF
clone size: many; J gene: TRBJ1-6; V gene: TRBV5-1; CDR3 protein: ASSLNWQGDSPLH
clone size: few; J gene: TRBJ2-2; V gene: TRBV5-1; CDR3 protein: ASSLAGTSGRASGELF
clone size: few; J gene: TRBJ2-5; V gene: TRBV5-1; CDR3 protein: ASSLEGTGYSRTQY
clone size: once; J gene: TRBJ2-3; V gene: TRBV29-1; CDR3 protein: SVELGPDTQY
clone size: few; J gene: TRBJ1-1; V gene: TRBV10-3; CDR3 protein: AISVRVRGTEAF
clone size: -; J gene: TRBJ2-6; V gene: TRBV12-3/TRBV12-4; CDR3 protein: ASSSEGAGANVLT
clone size: many; J gene: TRBJ2-3; V gene: TRBV20-1; CDR3 protein: SARRAGTDTQY
clone size: many; J gene: TRBJ1-5; V gene: TRBV12-3/TRBV12-4; CDR3 protein: ASSFEFRQPQH
clone size: many; J gene: TRBJ2-3; V gene: TRBV7-9; CDR3 protein: ASSRTSGIQY
clone size: -; J gene: TRBJ2-2; V gene: TRBV21-1; CDR3 protein: ASSKRSAGGHTGELF
clone size: few; J gene: TRBJ2-7; V gene: TRBV3-1; CDR3 protein: ASSQGAQGYEQY
clone size: few; J gene: TRBJ2-3; V gene: TRBV15; CDR3 protein: ATSIEGRRTDTQY
clone size: few; J gene: TRBJ2-3; V gene: TRBV20-1; CDR3 protein: SARLGGSATDTQY
clone size: few; J gene: TRBJ2-5; V gene: TRBV11-2; CDR3 protein: ASGNFQETQY
clone size: -; J gene: TRBJ2-3; V gene: TRBV20-1; CDR3 protein: SASPGQGSSFTDTQY
clone size: few; J gene: TRBJ2-2; V gene: TRBV20-1; CDR3 protein: SASSGANTGELF
clone size: many; J gene: TRBJ2-2; V gene: TRBV5-1; CDR3 protein: ASKGRLNTGELF